The source of this TCR beta chain is a study of CD8+CD57+ T cells in acquired aplastic anemia. Researchers used genomic DNA as the template to profile TCR beta VDJ and CDR3. TCRdb called the reads again in MiXCR, with one record for every CDR3 protein. The table has 160,000 or so distinct CDR3 sequences, around 48% seen once. Broader study findings: Patients and controls were found to share roughly 31 CD8+ CDR3 sequences.

A few counts support this clonotype. Its specificity is not known. It was patients with CD8+CD57+ cell expansion by flow cytometry who were chosen for sequencing. The trim removed 4 bases at V and 1 base at J, leaving 4 bases unmatched. Looked up from germline, CDR1 is WNHNN and CDR2 is SYGVQD (reference sequence). The CDR3 has 14 residues. The chain employs TRBV10-1 and TRBJ2-7, with 7 bases that match TRBD1. The sample consisted of sorted CD4+, CD8+, or CD8+CD57+ T cells (not recorded which) from PBMCs. The sequence derives from a human donor with aplastic anemia. CDR3 region: CASSGQGLSYEQYF. The CDR3 DNA reads TGCGCCAGCAGTGGACAGGGCCTTTCCTACGAGCAGTACTTC.